A single sample gave rise to the 3 T cell receptor beta chains below, sequenced in a study of cytomegalovirus exposure and HLA in healthy donors. The study ran its PCR with 60 Vbeta and 13 Jbeta primers. Profiling relied on immunoSEQ multiplex PCR, and the TCRdb table lists in-frame clones only, not all of them. There are about 96,000 clones in the sample; approximately 75% occur only once, and roughly 3% lies in the top ten. Sequenced material: PBMCs. All receptors come from a female donor in good health and CMV-seropositive.

The chain is built from TRBV5-6 and TRBJ1-6, with 8 bases fitting TRBD1. The length of the CDR3 is 16 residues. V was clipped by 2 bases and J by 11 bases; unmatched bases: 12. Germline V CDR1 and CDR2: SGHDT, YYEEEE. CDR3 sequence: CASSFTQGGKGAPLHF. CDR3 nucleotide sequence: TGTGCCAGCAGCTTCACACAGGGGGGAAAAGGTGCACCCCTCCACTTT. Complete variable domain (other parts from reference TRBV5-6 and TRBJ1-6): DAGVTQSPTHLIKTRGQQVTLRCSPKSGHDTVSWYQQALGQGPQFIFQYYEEEERQRGNFPDRFSGHQFPNYSSELNVNALLLGDSALYLCASSFTQGGKGAPLHFGNGTRLTVT.

This sequence joins TRBV1 and TRBJ1-2; the table's D call of TRBD1 was not tested on the DNA. TRBV1 is recorded as a pseudogene. The CDR3 has 14 amino acids. DNA for the CDR3: TGCACCAGCAGCCAAGATCCAGGGGGGCGCGGCTACACCTTC. Encoded protein: CTSSQDPGGRGYTF.

The count of this clone is one. Additional DNA sequences in this sample encode the identical CDR3. The chain combines TRBV9 with TRBJ2-1; D is undetermined. V gave up 0 bases and J gave up 4 bases, with 5 bases separating them. The CDR3 consists of 13 residues. Germline loops: CDR1 SGDLS, CDR2 YYNGEE. CDR3 coding DNA: TGTGCCAGCAGCGTAGACAGTTACAATGAGCAGTTCTTC. Its protein product is CASSVDSYNEQFF. The entire variable domain, with the rest obtained from reference TRBV9 and TRBJ2-1, is as follows: DSGVTQTPKHLITATGQRVTLRCSPRSGDLSVYWYQQSLDQGLQFLIQYYNGEERAKGNILERFSAQQFPDLHSELNLSSLELGDSALYFCASSVDSYNEQFFGPGTRLTVL.